This TCR beta chain was observed in a study of cytomegalovirus exposure and HLA in healthy donors. Looked up from germline, CDR1 is SGHVS and CDR2 is FQNEAQ. V lost 2 bases to trimming and J lost 0 bases, with 11 bases between them. This CDR3 is 15 amino acids long. The PCR had 60 Vbeta and 13 Jbeta primers. Measured with immunoSEQ multiplex PCR; TCRdb has only the in-frame clones, and not every one. The table has 120,000 to 150,000 clones, approximately 76% seen once. The receptor was isolated from a middle-aged man in good health and CMV-seronegative. Sample: PBMCs. The chain employs TRBV7-8 and TRBJ2-7; weak D call: TRBD1 (5 bases). CDR3 nucleotide sequence: TGTGCCAGCAGCTTAAGCAGGGTCCCCTCCTACGAGCAGTACTTC. Protein sequence: CASSLSRVPSYEQYF.